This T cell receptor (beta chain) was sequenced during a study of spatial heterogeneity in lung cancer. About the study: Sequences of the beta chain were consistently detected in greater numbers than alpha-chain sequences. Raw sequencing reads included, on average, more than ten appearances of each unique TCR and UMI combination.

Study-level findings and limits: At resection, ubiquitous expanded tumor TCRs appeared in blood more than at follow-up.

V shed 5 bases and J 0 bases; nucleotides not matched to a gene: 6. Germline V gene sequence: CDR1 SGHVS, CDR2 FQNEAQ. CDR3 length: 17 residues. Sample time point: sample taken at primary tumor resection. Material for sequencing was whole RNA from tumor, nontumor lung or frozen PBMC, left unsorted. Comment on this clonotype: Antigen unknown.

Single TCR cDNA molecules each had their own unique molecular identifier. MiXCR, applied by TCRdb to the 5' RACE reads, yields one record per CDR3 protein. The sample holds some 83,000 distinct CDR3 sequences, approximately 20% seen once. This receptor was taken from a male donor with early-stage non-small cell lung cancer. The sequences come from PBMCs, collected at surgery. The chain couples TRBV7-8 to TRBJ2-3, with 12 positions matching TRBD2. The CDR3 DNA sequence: TGTGCCAGCAGCCTGACTAGCGGGAGCCTTAGCACAGATACGCAGTATTTT. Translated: CASSLTSGSLSTDTQYF.